This T cell receptor beta chain was recovered during a study of cytomegalovirus exposure and HLA in healthy donors. Study overall: A subsequent analysis stated that the 120 or so validation repertoires were run on the same platform as the approximately 610 first-cohort repertoires.

Profiled with immunoSEQ multiplex PCR; TCRdb holds only in-frame clones, not every one. The table shows approximately 110,000 clones, with around 86% occurring only once. The CDR3 spans 14 residues. Germline V gene lookup returns CDR1 SGHKS and CDR2 YYEKEE (reference sequence). With V trimmed by 4 bases and J by 4 bases, 7 bases remained unmatched. Study findings and constraints: Among TCR beta chains, those listed as cytomegalovirus-associated numbered roughly 150. Three chains linked to CMV were shown in vitro to be specific for CMV antigens.

Details on this clone: Its antigen is as yet unknown.

The chain links TRBV5-5 to TRBJ2-5, with 7 bases identical to TRBD1. The receptor was derived from a woman under 30 in good health and CMV-seropositive. Material for sequencing was PBMCs. The CDR3 sequence: CASSRRDSRETQYF. In nucleotides, the CDR3 is TGTGCCAGCAGCCGACGGGACAGCCGAGAGACCCAGTACTTC.